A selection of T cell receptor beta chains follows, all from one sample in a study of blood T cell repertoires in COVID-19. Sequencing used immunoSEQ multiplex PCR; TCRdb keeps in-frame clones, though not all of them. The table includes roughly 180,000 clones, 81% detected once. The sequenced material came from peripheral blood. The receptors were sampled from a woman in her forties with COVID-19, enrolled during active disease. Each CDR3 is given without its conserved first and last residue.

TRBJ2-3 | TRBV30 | AWTRGAGITDTQY
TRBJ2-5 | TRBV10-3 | AISERPGETQY
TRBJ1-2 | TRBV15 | ATSRDEGGYT
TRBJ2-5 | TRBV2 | ASATRQQETQY
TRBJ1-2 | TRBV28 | ASSLTGFVGYT
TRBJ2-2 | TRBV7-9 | ASSLGHRELF
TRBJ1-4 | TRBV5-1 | ASSLSSRTPEEKLF
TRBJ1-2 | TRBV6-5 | ASSYDIANYGYT
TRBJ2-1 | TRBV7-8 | ASSFGYRGSSYNEQF
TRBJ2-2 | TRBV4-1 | ASSPGQGTEELF
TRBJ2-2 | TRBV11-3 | ASSPNLLRNKVTGELF
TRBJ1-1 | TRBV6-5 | ASRMTMNTEAF
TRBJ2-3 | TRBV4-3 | ASSPRGGTDTQY
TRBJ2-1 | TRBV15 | ATSRDRTLRRGGENEQF
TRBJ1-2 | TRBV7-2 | ASRGGGVYGYT
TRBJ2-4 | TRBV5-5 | ASTPLADPAKNIQY
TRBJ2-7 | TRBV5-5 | ASSTGLGLSYEQY
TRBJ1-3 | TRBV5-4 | ASSTGQGSDTIY
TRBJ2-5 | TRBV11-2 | ASRWAGAQETQY
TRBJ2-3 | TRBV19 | ASSIRDKSTDTQY
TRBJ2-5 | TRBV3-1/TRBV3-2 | ASSQVSVQETQY
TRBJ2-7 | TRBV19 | ASTDRGLNEQY
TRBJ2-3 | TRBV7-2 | ASSSGTSLWITDTQY
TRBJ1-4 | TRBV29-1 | SVYPPGI
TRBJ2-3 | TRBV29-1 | SVPVPGLGRAQY
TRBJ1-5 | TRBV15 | ATSREGGEWPQH
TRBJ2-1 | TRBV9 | ASSGTSVYEQF
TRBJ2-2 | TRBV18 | ASSPQQGRGTGELF
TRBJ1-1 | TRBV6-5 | ASRLRSNTEAF
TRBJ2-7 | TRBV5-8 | ASSRQGGGYEQY
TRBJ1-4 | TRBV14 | ASSQGSVFGEKLF
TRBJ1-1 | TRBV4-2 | ASSQVGTGVGTEAF
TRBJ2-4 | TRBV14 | ASSQTGTPNIQY
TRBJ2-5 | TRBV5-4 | ASGLGTRETQY
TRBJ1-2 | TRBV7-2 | ASSQRDRDFYDGYT
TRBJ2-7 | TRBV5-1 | ASSLILGRPYEQY
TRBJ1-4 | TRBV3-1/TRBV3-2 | ASSPRRGTNEKLF
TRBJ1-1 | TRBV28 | ASKRGEAF
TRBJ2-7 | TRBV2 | ASSAAPGSYEQY
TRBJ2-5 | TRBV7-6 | ASSLGLAGGGQETQY
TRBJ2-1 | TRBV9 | ASSATSYNEQF
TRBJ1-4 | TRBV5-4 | ASSSPGAIGEKLF
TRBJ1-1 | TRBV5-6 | ASSLGALGQMNTEAF
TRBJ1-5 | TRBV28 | ASSLMTANLNQPQH
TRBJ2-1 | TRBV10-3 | AISDSTSRSDEQF